This entry describes one T cell receptor beta chain. Germline CDR1 is SGHTA and CDR2 is FQGNSA. Deletions cut 4 bases from V and 4 bases from J, with 17 bases between. The CDR3 covers 16 residues. The data are from a study of technical replicates of blood from a few donors. Only in-frame clones appear in the TCRdb table, and some are missing; sequencing was by immunoSEQ multiplex PCR. The sample shows 75,000 to 90,000 clones, around 93% of them seen only once. The clonotype originates from a human donor in good health. Sequencing was done on a sample of T cells isolated from PBMCs. The chain links TRBV7-2 to TRBJ1-3, with D perhaps matching TRBD1 (5 bases). The CDR3 sequence is CASSSPRQGLGNTIYF. CDR3 DNA: TGTGCCAGCAGCTCCCCGAGGCAGGGTCTGGGAAACACCATATATTTT.